This TCR beta chain stems from a study of T cells after yellow fever vaccination. Trimming removed 2 bases at V and 2 bases at J, with 17 bases between. Germline values: CDR1 SGHVS, CDR2 FNYEAQ. The CDR3 covers 17 residues. A process of 5'RACE template switching, which added a universal primer site and UMIs, was used to make TCR cDNA. TCRdb re-derived calls from the 5' RACE reads in MiXCR, one entry per CDR3 protein. This table has approximately 250,000 distinct CDR3 sequences, roughly 5% appearing once. This clonotype was seen ten or more times. The antigen is not known. General observations from the study: Peaking on day 5 versus 15, the secondary response was faster but weaker.

The rearrangement joins TRBV7-6 to TRBJ2-3, with D possibly matching TRBD2 (6 bases). The receptor was derived from a man between 18 and 29 years old who received the YFV17D yellow fever vaccine. The sequencing here drew on CD4+ T cells sorted from PBMCs, taken on the day of the yellow fever booster vaccination. This CDR3 is CASSLKSGGVYTDTQYF. CDR3 in DNA: TGTGCCAGCAGCTTAAAGTCCGGAGGGGTTTACACAGATACGCAGTATTTT.